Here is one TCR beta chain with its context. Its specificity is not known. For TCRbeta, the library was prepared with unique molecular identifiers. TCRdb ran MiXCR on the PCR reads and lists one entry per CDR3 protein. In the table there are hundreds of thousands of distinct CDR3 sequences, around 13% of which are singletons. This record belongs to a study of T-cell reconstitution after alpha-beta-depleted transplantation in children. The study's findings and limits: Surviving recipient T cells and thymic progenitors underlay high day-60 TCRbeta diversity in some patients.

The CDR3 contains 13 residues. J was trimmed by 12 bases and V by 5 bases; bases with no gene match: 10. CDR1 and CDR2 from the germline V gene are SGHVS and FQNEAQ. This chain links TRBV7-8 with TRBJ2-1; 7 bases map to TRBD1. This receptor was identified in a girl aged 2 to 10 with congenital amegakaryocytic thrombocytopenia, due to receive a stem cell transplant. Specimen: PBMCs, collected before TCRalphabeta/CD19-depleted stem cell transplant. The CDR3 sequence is CASSPWTGRGQFF. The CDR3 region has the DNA TGTGCCAGCAGCCCGTGGACAGGTCGCGGGCAGTTCTTC.